In this sample, the clone carrying this TCR beta chain turned up many times. A library prepared for alpha chains yielded this beta chain as an off-target read; its size is of little meaning. Every cDNA TCR molecule received its own unique molecular identifier. From the 5' RACE reads, TCRdb called clonotypes with MiXCR, one entry per CDR3 protein. Among roughly 15,000 distinct CDR3 sequences listed, about 3.9% were seen once. The data originate from a study of spatial heterogeneity in lung cancer. Time point in this sample: sample taken at primary tumor resection. Tumor, nontumor lung or frozen PBMC supplied whole RNA that was sequenced unsorted. The CDR3 contains 18 residues. Germline V gene lookup returns CDR1 SGHRS and CDR2 YFSETQ. The V segment lost 1 base and the J segment 7 bases; nucleotides outside the gene matches: 13.

This material consisted of normal lung tissue next to the tumor, taken at surgery. The receptor comes from a male donor with early-stage non-small cell lung cancer. J is TRBJ2-2 and V is TRBV5-1; 10 positions agree with TRBD2. The DNA for the CDR3 is TGCGCCAGCAGCTTGTTCCTTCTAGCGGGAGTTCTGAACGGGGAGCTGTTTTTT. This sequence encodes CASSLFLLAGVLNGELFF. The complete variable domain, with remaining parts taken from reference TRBV5-1 and TRBJ2-2, reads KAGVTQTPRYLIKTRGQQVTLSCSPISGHRSVSWYQQTPGQGLQFLFEYFSETQRNKGNFPGRFSGRQFSNSRSEMNVSTLELGDSALYLCASSLFLLAGVLNGELFFGEGSRLTVL.